What follows describes a single T cell receptor beta chain. Germline and junction disagree at one end, which may indicate a read error. The germline V gene has CDR1 SGHTA and CDR2 FQGTGA. The CDR3 is 12 residues long. The source of the sample is a study of identical twins. One entry per CDR3 protein results from TCRdb running MiXCR on the 5' RACE reads. The top ten clones hold 12% of a sample with under 450,000 distinct CDR3 sequences, about 18% of them seen once. This TCR came from a middle-aged man in good health. Material for sequencing was naive T cells sorted from blood. The V and J genes are TRBV7-3 and TRBJ2-2, with a tentative D call TRBD2 (5 bases). The CDR3 region is CASSINTGKLFF. CDR3 nucleotide sequence: TGTGCCAGCAGCATCAACACCGGGAAGCTGTTTTTT.